This T cell receptor beta chain was captured in a study of T cell clonality in common variable immunodeficiency. The CDR3 length is 14 residues. Looked up from germline, CDR1 is DFQATT and CDR2 is SNEGSKA (reference sequence). TCRdb's copy holds only in-frame clones and misses some; the assay was immunoSEQ multiplex PCR. Recorded here are roughly 52,000 clones, none singletons. This clone was observed many times. The read falls 3 residues short of the CDR3 end, and the missing part is taken from the germline J gene. Sequences were obtained from peripheral blood mononuclear cells. The V call is TRBV20-1, the J call TRBJ1-1; 7 bases align to TRBD1. This receptor was taken from a person between 18 and 70 years old in good health. Here the CDR3 reads CSATPLQGGREAFF. The covered CDR3 bases are TGCAGTGCTACCCCTCTCCAGGGGGGAAGAGAA.